A selection of T cell receptor beta chains follows, all from one sample in a study of cytomegalovirus exposure and HLA in healthy donors. Sequenced by immunoSEQ multiplex PCR; TCRdb stores in-frame clones only, minus some. Here the sample spans 100,000 to 150,000 clones, over 60% being singletons. Material for sequencing was PBMCs. These receptors all come from a female donor in good health and CMV-seropositive. Both conserved end residues are part of each CDR3. Each record gives: clone size, D gene, V gene, J gene, CDR3 protein, CDR3 DNA. D genes are given only for firm matches. For some rows the clone size is stated as once, few or many, or as a class when expanded; others skip it.

-,TRBD2,TRBV7-2,TRBJ2-5,CASSLVRGEETQYF,TGTGCCAGCAGCTTAGTTCGGGGGGAAGAGACCCAGTACTTC
-,-,TRBV18,TRBJ1-2,CASSPSWGDYGYTF,TGTGCCAGCTCACCAAGTTGGGGGGACTATGGCTACACCTTC
-,TRBD2,TRBV28,TRBJ2-7,CASSLSGTGGSEQYF,TGTGCCAGCAGTTTATCCGGGACGGGGGGTAGCGAGCAGTACTTC
-,-,TRBV5-1,TRBJ2-6,CASSFAVLSGANVLTF,TGCGCCAGCAGCTTCGCGGTTCTCTCTGGGGCCAACGTCCTGACTTTC
few,-,TRBV15,TRBJ2-5,CATSRDIGQQETQYF,TGTGCCACCAGCAGAGATATTGGACAGCAAGAGACCCAGTACTTC
-,TRBD1,TRBV7-7,TRBJ2-1,CASSLRTGLSYNEQFF,TGTGCCAGCAGCCTCAGGACAGGGCTTTCCTACAATGAGCAGTTCTTC
-,TRBD1,TRBV29-1,TRBJ2-5,CSVARDRGKETQYF,TGCAGCGTTGCCCGGGACAGGGGGAAAGAGACCCAGTACTTC
-,TRBD1,TRBV5-6,TRBJ2-7,CASSQDRGLGNEQYF,TGTGCCAGCAGCCAAGACAGGGGGCTTGGGAACGAGCAGTACTTC
-,TRBD2,TRBV5-1,TRBJ2-7,CASSSTSVESYEQYF,TGCGCCAGCAGCTCTACTAGCGTAGAAAGCTACGAGCAGTACTTC
once,TRBD1,TRBV5-4,TRBJ1-2,CASSPGTDNYGYTF,TGCGCCAGCAGCCCTGGGACAGACAACTATGGCTACACCTTC
few,-,TRBV27,TRBJ2-5,CASGRGETQYF,TGTGCCAGCGGAAGAGGTGAGACCCAGTACTTC
-,-,TRBV5-8,TRBJ2-1,CASTTPGRSSYNEQFF,TGTGCCAGCACCACCCCCGGGAGAAGCTCCTACAATGAGCAGTTCTTC
-,-,TRBV12-5,TRBJ1-3,CASGLGEAGNTIYF,TGTGCTAGTGGTTTGGGGGAGGCTGGAAACACCATATATTTT
-,-,TRBV5-1,TRBJ1-1,CASSLEGHRGEEAFF,TGCGCCAGCAGCTTGGAGGGACACCGGGGAGAAGAAGCTTTCTTT
-,TRBD1,TRBV7-9,TRBJ1-2,CASSTGQGALGYTF,TGTGCCAGCAGCACGGGACAGGGGGCGTTGGGCTACACCTTC
once,TRBD1,TRBV7-7,TRBJ2-3,CASSPSTGTDTQYF,TGTGCCAGCAGCCCCTCGACAGGGACCGATACGCAGTATTTT
-,-,TRBV12-1,TRBJ1-2,CASSFRGCYGYTF,TGTGCCAGCAGCTTTCGGGGGTGTTATGGCTACACCTTC
-,-,TRBV27,TRBJ2-7,CASRSTGPYEQYF,TGTGCCAGCCGTTCTACAGGTCCCTACGAGCAGTACTTC
-,-,TRBV5-1,TRBJ1-1,CASSNTAGANTEAFF,TGCGCCAGCAGCAATACGGCGGGGGCCAACACTGAAGCTTTCTTT
-,TRBD2,TRBV2,TRBJ2-5,CASGGASGSRETQYF,TGTGCCAGCGGGGGGGCTAGCGGGAGCCGGGAGACCCAGTACTTC
-,TRBD1,TRBV15,TRBJ2-7,CATSPRQGTYEQYF,TGTGCCACCAGCCCTCGACAGGGAACCTACGAGCAGTACTTC
-,TRBD2,TRBV7-2,TRBJ2-7,CASKTERESSEQYF,TGTGCCAGCAAAACTGAGCGGGAGTCGTCTGAGCAGTACTTC
-,-,TRBV29-1,TRBJ1-2,CSVEDPGVYGYTF,TGCAGCGTTGAAGACCCGGGGGTCTATGGCTACACCTTC
-,-,TRBV6-1,TRBJ2-3,CASMGSGDTQYF,TGTGCCAGCATGGGTTCAGGGGATACGCAGTATTTT
-,TRBD1,TRBV2,TRBJ1-1,CASLYPGQGDTEAFF,TGTGCCAGCCTCTACCCGGGACAGGGGGACACTGAAGCTTTCTTT
once,-,TRBV6-1,TRBJ1-1,CASLGGGTEAFF,TGTGCCAGCCTCGGGGGGGGCACTGAAGCTTTCTTT
-,-,TRBV18,TRBJ2-7,CASSTGQSYEQYF,TGTGCCAGCTCCACAGGACAGTCCTACGAGCAGTACTTC
-,-,TRBV27,TRBJ1-2,CASSSRKADTGGGYANYGYTF,TGTGCCAGCAGCTCTAGGAAGGCAGATACCGGGGGTGGCTACGCTAACTATGGCTACACCTTC
-,-,TRBV5-4,TRBJ1-2,CASSFPYNYGYTF,TGTGCCAGTAGCTTCCCCTATAACTATGGCTACACCTTC
-,-,TRBV5-1,TRBJ2-7,CASSLTGSYEQYF,TGCGCCAGCAGCCTTACGGGTTCCTACGAGCAGTACTTC
few,TRBD2,TRBV27,TRBJ2-5,CASSSRTSEMQETQYF,TGTGCCAGCAGTTCGCGGACTAGCGAGATGCAAGAGACCCAGTACTTC
-,TRBD1,TRBV5-4,TRBJ1-3,CASSRGTGTASSGNTIYF,TGTGCCAGCAGTCGCGGAACCGGGACAGCGAGCTCTGGAAACACCATATATTTT
-,-,TRBV15,TRBJ1-5,CATSNGVNQPQHF,TGTGCCACCAGCAACGGGGTTAACCAGCCCCAGCATTTT
-,-,TRBV9,TRBJ2-3,CASSVGGQSTDTQYF,TGTGCCAGCAGCGTTGGTGGCCAAAGCACAGATACGCAGTATTTT
-,TRBD1,TRBV7-3,TRBJ2-3,CASSSGQGLMTDTQYF,TGTGCCAGCAGCTCGGGACAGGGGTTGATGACAGATACGCAGTATTTT
-,TRBD1,TRBV18,TRBJ2-3,CASSPRGQGASGDTQYF,TGTGCCAGCTCACCACGGGGACAGGGGGCATCAGGAGATACGCAGTATTTT
few,-,TRBV11-2,TRBJ2-7,CASSHSRYEQYF,TGTGCCAGCAGCCACAGTCGCTACGAGCAGTACTTC
-,TRBD2,TRBV5-8,TRBJ2-3,CVSRGLAGGRDTQYF,TGTGTCAGTCGGGGACTAGCGGGGGGAAGAGATACGCAGTATTTT
-,-,TRBV6-5,TRBJ1-1,CASSEGGLNTEAFF,TGTGCCAGCAGTGAAGGCGGTTTGAACACTGAAGCTTTCTTT
once,TRBD1,TRBV19,TRBJ1-1,CASNIGGQVNTEAFF,TGTGCCAGTAACATAGGGGGACAGGTGAACACTGAAGCTTTCTTT
-,-,TRBV25-1,TRBJ1-2,CASSGGGGGYTF,TGTGCCAGCAGTGGTGGCGGCGGTGGCTACACCTTC
-,TRBD2,TRBV19,TRBJ2-2,CASSSRLAGGSGELFF,TGTGCCAGTAGTAGTCGACTAGCGGGAGGATCCGGGGAGCTGTTTTTT
few,-,TRBV6-5,TRBJ2-7,CASSSGAPPYEQYF,TGTGCCAGCAGCTCAGGGGCCCCTCCTTACGAGCAGTACTTC
-,-,TRBV19,TRBJ1-5,CASSLGQGQGFSNQPQHF,TGTGCCAGTAGTCTTGGGCAGGGACAAGGGTTTAGCAATCAGCCCCAGCATTTT
-,TRBD1,TRBV18,TRBJ1-5,CASSSSNFQGAQPQHF,TGTGCCAGCTCATCATCGAATTTTCAGGGGGCTCAGCCCCAGCATTTT
-,TRBD1,TRBV28,TRBJ1-2,CASSFEVATGTPHGDYTF,TGTGCCAGCAGTTTCGAGGTCGCGACAGGGACTCCTCATGGCGACTACACCTTC
-,-,TRBV25-1,TRBJ2-7,CASSLGSWKWTGEQYF,TGTGCCAGCAGTCTTGGCAGCTGGAAATGGACGGGGGAGCAGTACTTC
-,TRBD2,TRBV7-9,TRBJ2-5,CASSPPGLARGTQYF,TGTGCCAGCAGCCCACCGGGACTAGCTCGAGGGACCCAGTACTTC
-,-,TRBV21-1,TRBJ1-1,CASTYSTRTEAFF,TGTGCCAGCACCTATAGCACGAGGACTGAAGCTTTCTTT
once,-,TRBV19,TRBJ2-3,CASTTGSTDTQYF,TGTGCCAGCACAACAGGGAGCACAGATACGCAGTATTTT
-,-,TRBV13,TRBJ1-1,CASIWWQMNTEAFF,TGTGCCAGCATTTGGTGGCAGATGAACACTGAAGCTTTCTTT
-,-,TRBV7-9,TRBJ1-3,CASTRQTPGNTIYF,TGTGCCAGCACCCGCCAGACACCTGGAAACACCATATATTTT
-,-,TRBV5-1,TRBJ1-4,CASSLGGVPNEKLFF,TGCGCCAGCAGCTTGGGGGGGGTCCCTAATGAAAAACTGTTTTTT